One sample yielded the 30 T cell receptor beta chains listed below, sequenced in a study of OX40 agonist ivuxolimab in advanced cancers. The data were produced by immunoSEQ multiplex PCR, yet TCRdb's version contains in-frame clones alone and is incomplete. The profile shows about 64,000 clones, approximately 80% of them singletons. The source material was CD4+ or CD8+ T cells sorted from blood, sampled in a trial of the OX40 agonist ivuxolimab. These receptors all stem from an adult with an advanced solid tumor such as melanoma, head and neck, liver or kidney cancer.

The chain joins TRBV29-1 to TRBJ2-5, with D hard to call. Germline CDR1 reads SQVTM; CDR2 reads ANQGSEA. The CDR3 length is 10 residues. Trimming removed 6 bases from V and 7 bases from J, with 9 bases in between. Here the CDR3 reads CSVELVTQYF. The CDR3, as DNA: TGCAGCGTCGAATTGGTGACCCAGTACTTC.

The rearrangement links TRBV6-1 to TRBJ2-1; D remains ambiguous. In germline, CDR1 is MNHNS, CDR2 SASEGT. This CDR3 is 15 amino acids long. V lost 6 bases, J lost 1 base, and 13 bases lay in between. CDR3 sequence: CASREVALSYNEQFF. Written as DNA, the CDR3 is TGTGCCAGCAGAGAGGTCGCCCTATCCTACAATGAGCAGTTCTTC.

The chain has TRBV7-7 and TRBJ2-1; the match to TRBD1 covers 7 bases. Germline assignment: CDR1 SSHAT and CDR2 FNYEAQ (reference sequence). This CDR3 contains 16 residues. With 6 bases clipped from V and 5 bases from J, the junction kept 13 bases outside the gene matches. The CDR3 sequence is CASSHGQVGRDNEQFF. The CDR3 DNA sequence: TGTGCCAGCAGTCACGGACAGGTTGGTCGTGACAATGAGCAGTTCTTC.

This clone showed up just once. The rearrangement joins TRBV10-3 to TRBJ1-2; possibly TRBD1 for D (6 bases). CDR1 is ENHRY, CDR2 SYGVKD, per germline. V shed 0 bases and J shed 6 bases, with 23 bases lying between them. The CDR3 consists of 18 residues. In nucleotides, the CDR3 is TGTGCCATCAGTGAGTCAATATTTCGGAAACAGGGAGTGAATGGCTACACCTTC. It yields the protein CAISESIFRKQGVNGYTF.

The gene calls are TRBV2 and TRBJ1-4; D is unresolved. CDR3 size: 14 residues. Germline V gene data show CDR1 as SNHLY and CDR2 as FYNNEI. V was shortened by 6 bases and J by 5 bases, with 13 bases between the two germline ends. The CDR3 loop is CASSRENQNEKLFF. In nucleotides, the CDR3 is TGTGCCAGCAGCCGGGAGAATCAAAATGAAAAACTGTTTTTT.

The genes are TRBV5-1 and TRBJ2-3; D perhaps matches TRBD2 (5 bases). CDR1 and CDR2 (germline): SGHRS, YFSETQ. The CDR3 totals 14 residues. Trimming took off 6 bases at V and 4 bases at J, with 15 bases between the two ends. The CDR3 region is CASTLTTNSDTQYF. The CDR3 coding sequence is TGCGCCAGCACCTTAACGACTAATTCAGATACGCAGTATTTT.

V is TRBV29-1 and J is TRBJ1-2; D is possibly TRBD1 (5 bases). Germline V lookup: CDR1 SQVTM, CDR2 ANQGSEA. The CDR3 contains 15 residues. V was trimmed by 1 base and J by 0 bases, leaving 12 bases between them. In DNA form, the CDR3 reads TGCAGCGTTGAAGTGATATTGGGGCCTAACTATGGCTACACCTTC. This codes for CSVEVILGPNYGYTF.

The rearrangement joins TRBV4-1 to TRBJ1-2; 7 bases are a match to TRBD1. The CDR3 runs 16 residues. Germline CDR1 MGHRA, CDR2 YSYEKL. The trim removed 1 base at V and 5 bases at J, leaving 10 bases unmatched. As DNA, the CDR3 is TGCGCCAGCAGCCAAGGGGAGGACCCAGGGGGGTATGGCTACACCTTC. Protein sequence: CASSQGEDPGGYGYTF.

This chain uses TRBV7-2 with TRBJ2-7, with 9 bases fitting TRBD2. The CDR3 has 15 amino acids. The J segment lost 3 bases and the V segment lost 1 base, leaving 4 bases of the junction unmatched. Germline CDR1 and CDR2: SGHTA and FQGNSA. The CDR3 DNA reads as TGTGCCAGCAGCTTAGGAAGCGGGGGGCTCTACGAGCAGTACTTC. It specifies CASSLGSGGLYEQYF.

There are a few counts of this clone. The chain employs TRBV7-6 and TRBJ2-1; 9 bases line up with TRBD2. From germline, CDR1 is SGHVS and CDR2 FNYEAQ. The CDR3 sequence is 14 residues long. V shed 1 base, J shed 8 bases, and the junction held 3 bases outside the gene matches. Here the CDR3 reads CASSLGGGAYEQFF. CDR3 nucleotides: TGTGCCAGCAGCTTAGGCGGGGGGGCCTATGAGCAGTTCTTC.

This sequence joins TRBV4-2 and TRBJ1-5; 11 bases fit TRBD1. With 3 bases clipped from V and 3 bases from J, the junction kept 4 bases outside the gene matches. The germline V gene encodes CDR1 LGHNA and CDR2 YNFKEQ. CDR3 length: 16 residues. The CDR3 reads CASSHGGQGDNQPQHF. DNA of the CDR3: TGTGCCAGCAGCCATGGGGGACAGGGGGACAATCAGCCCCAGCATTTT.

This sequence joins TRBV30 and TRBJ1-5, with D tentatively TRBD1 (5 bases). This CDR3 spans 13 amino acids. V shed 2 bases and J shed 5 bases, with 10 bases lying between them. The germline V gene encodes CDR1 GTSNPN and CDR2 SVGIG (reference sequence). This CDR3 is CAWSYGADQPQHF. DNA for the CDR3: TGTGCCTGGAGTTACGGGGCCGATCAGCCCCAGCATTTT.

J is TRBJ2-7 and V is TRBV10-1; possible D gene TRBD2, 7 bases. The CDR3 is 15 amino acids. Germline CDR1 and CDR2: WNHNN and SYGVQD (reference sequence). V was pared by 6 bases and J by 3 bases, with 18 bases between. CDR3 nucleotides: TGCGCCAGCAGGGGGGGGGCAGGGGTTCGCTACGAGCAGTACTTC. It encodes CASRGGAGVRYEQYF.

V is TRBV2 and J is TRBJ2-6, with a possible D match to TRBD1 (5 bases). The CDR3 consists of 14 residues. Germline loops: CDR1 SNHLY, CDR2 FYNNEI. With 8 bases removed from V and 0 bases from J, the gap between germline ends came to 8 bases. The CDR3 sequence: CASDDSSGANVLTF. The DNA for the CDR3 is TGTGCCAGCGACGACAGCTCTGGGGCCAACGTCCTGACTTTC.

The chain links TRBV2 to TRBJ2-7, with TRBD1 identical over 7 bases. The CDR3 totals 14 residues. V shed 5 bases, J shed 2 bases, and the junction held 6 bases outside the gene matches. Germline CDR1 SNHLY, CDR2 FYNNEI. The CDR3 loop is CASSTPGTAYEQYF. CDR3 nucleotides: TGTGCCAGCAGTACTCCGGGGACAGCCTACGAGCAGTACTTC.

CDR3 sequence (DNA): TGTGCCAGCAGCATGCGCGTCTTAAACACCGGGGAGCTGTTTTTT. Its protein is CASSMRVLNTGELFF. J is TRBJ2-2 and V is TRBV6-6; no reliable D call. V dropped 6 bases and J dropped 2 bases, with 13 bases sitting between them. The CDR3 spans 15 residues. CDR1 and CDR2 from the germline V gene are MNHNY and SVGAGI (reference sequence).

This clone has a handful of counts. J is TRBJ1-3 and V is TRBV29-1; TRBD1 is a possible D gene (5 bases). V was clipped by 8 bases and J by 0 bases, with 23 bases between them. Germline CDR1 is SQVTM and CDR2 is ANQGSEA. The CDR3 is 17 amino acids. The CDR3 protein is CSIADSLYADSGNTIYF. In DNA form, the CDR3 reads TGCAGCATAGCAGACAGTCTATATGCCGACTCTGGAAACACCATATATTTT.

The chain links TRBV18 to TRBJ2-7; 8 positions match TRBD2. Germline V gene data show CDR1 as KGHSH and CDR2 as LQKENI. J was trimmed by 7 bases and V by 4 bases; bases with no gene match: 15. This CDR3 is built from 16 residues. The DNA of the CDR3 is TGTGCCAGCTCACGGAACACTTTGGAAACGGGGGGGGAGCAGTACTTC. It codes for CASSRNTLETGGEQYF.

This clone was counted between two and nine times. CDR3 residues: CASSLDWNQPQHF. In nucleotides, the CDR3 is TGTGCCAGCAGCTTAGACTGGAATCAGCCCCAGCATTTT. The chain has TRBV7-9 and TRBJ1-5; D unresolved. Germline assignment: CDR1 SEHNR and CDR2 FQNEAQ (reference sequence). This CDR3 spans 13 amino acids. V was shortened by 1 base and J by 4 bases, with 5 bases between the two germline ends.

This rearrangement joins TRBV6-6 to TRBJ2-7; TRBD1 is a possible D gene (6 bases). Per germline, CDR1 MNHNY and CDR2 SVGAGI (reference sequence). The germline V and J ends were trimmed by 7 bases and 5 bases, with 24 bases remaining between them. The CDR3 has 16 amino acids. CDR3 nucleotide sequence: TGTGCCAGCATTCAATGGGGCGGCAGGGGAGCGCACGAGCAGTACTTC. Residues: CASIQWGGRGAHEQYF.

The chain uses TRBV12-5 and TRBJ2-1, with 7 bases aligning to TRBD1. J lost 0 bases, V lost 5 bases, and 4 bases had no gene match. The CDR3 contains 15 residues. Germline V gene data show CDR1 as LGHNT and CDR2 as FRNRAP. DNA of the CDR3: TGTGCTAGTGGTATGGGACAGAGCTCCTACAATGAGCAGTTCTTC. It specifies CASGMGQSSYNEQFF.

The chain links TRBV18 to TRBJ2-3, with D maybe TRBD2 (6 bases). CDR3 length: 15 amino acids. Germline-derived CDR1 and CDR2 are KGHSH and LQKENI. V lost 4 bases to trimming and J lost 0 bases, with 11 bases between them. DNA for the CDR3: TGTGCCAGCTCACTAGCGGTTCAGAGCACAGATACGCAGTATTTT. It codes for CASSLAVQSTDTQYF. Full variable domain (outside the CDR3, taken from reference TRBV18 and TRBJ2-3): NAGVMQNPRHLVRRRGQEARLRCSPMKGHSHVYWYRQLPEEGLKFMVYLQKENIIDESGMPKERFSAEFPKEGPSILRIQQVVRGDSAAYFCASSLAVQSTDTQYFGPGTRLTVL.

The chain links TRBV7-3 to TRBJ2-1; 7 bases agree with TRBD1. J lost 7 bases, V lost 2 bases, and 5 bases had no gene match. CDR1 and CDR2 (germline): SGHTA, FQGTGA. This CDR3 has 14 residues. Here the CDR3 reads CASSLEQGWNEQFF. The DNA for the CDR3 is TGTGCCAGCAGCTTAGAACAGGGGTGGAATGAGCAGTTCTTC. Filled out from reference TRBV7-3 and TRBJ2-1, the complete variable domain reads GAGVSQTPSNKVTEKGKYVELRCDPISGHTALYWYRQSLGQGPEFLIYFQGTGAADDSGLPNDRFFAVRPEGSVSTLKIQRTERGDSAVYLCASSLEQGWNEQFFGPGTRLTVL.

Written as DNA, the CDR3 is TGTGCCAGCAGTTACCCCGGAGATTCACCCCTCCACTTT. Its protein is CASSYPGDSPLHF. This rearrangement joins TRBV6-6 to TRBJ1-6; D ambiguous. The CDR3 consists of 13 residues. Germline lookup yields CDR1 MNHNY and CDR2 SVGAGI (reference sequence). V dropped 2 bases and J dropped 8 bases, with 7 bases sitting between them.

The CDR3 protein is CASSLMGQGRVYTF. DNA for the CDR3: TGTGCCAGCAGCTTGATGGGACAGGGTCGTGTCTACACCTTC. V is TRBV7-9 and J is TRBJ1-2; 9 positions match TRBD1. With 3 bases clipped from V and 10 bases from J, the junction kept 9 bases outside the gene matches. This CDR3 is built from 14 residues. Germline CDR1 and CDR2: SEHNR and FQNEAQ (reference sequence). The variable domain in full, completed from reference TRBV7-9 and TRBJ1-2, reads DTGVSQNPRHKITKRGQNVTFRCDPISEHNRLYWYRQTLGQGPEFLTYFQNEAQLEKSRLLSDRFSAERPKGSFSTLEIQRTEQGDSAMYLCASSLMGQGRVYTFGSGTRLTVV.

There are a few counts of this clone. V gene TRBV18 combines with J gene TRBJ1-1; perhaps TRBD1 as D (6 bases). The CDR3 loop spans 13 amino acids. CDR1 is KGHSH, CDR2 LQKENI, per germline. V was pared by 5 bases and J by 1 base, with 8 bases between. CDR3 in DNA: TGTGCCAGCTCAGCAGGGGCGAACACTGAAGCTTTCTTT. Translation gives CASSAGANTEAFF.

The sample holds a few counts of this clone. The chain links TRBV11-2 to TRBJ1-5, with 10 bases matching TRBD1. Germline CDR1 SGHAT, CDR2 FQNNGV. V was pared by 4 bases and J by 7 bases, with 1 base of the junction left unmatched. The CDR3 contains 13 residues. The CDR3 here is CASSWTGGQPQHF. The CDR3 DNA is TGTGCCAGCAGCTGGACAGGGGGACAGCCCCAGCATTTT.

The rearrangement uses TRBV6-4 and TRBJ2-2; D is possibly TRBD2 (6 bases). There are 14 residues in the CDR3. Looked up from germline, CDR1 is MRHNA and CDR2 is SNTAGT. Trimming shortened V by 0 bases and J by 4 bases, and 6 bases separated the two germline ends. CDR3 loop: CASSDSGGTGELFF. CDR3 sequence (DNA): TGTGCCAGCAGTGACTCGGGGGGCACCGGGGAGCTGTTTTTT.

The chain carries TRBV18 and TRBJ2-1, with no clear D. Trimming took 0 bases from V and 5 from J, leaving 2 bases between them. The length of the CDR3 is 12 residues. Per germline, CDR1 KGHSH and CDR2 LQKENI. CDR3 coding DNA: TGTGCCAGCTCACCACCGAACAATGAGCAGTTCTTC. Residues: CASSPPNNEQFF.

This clone was seen a single time. The V gene is TRBV6-1, the J gene TRBJ2-1; TRBD2 matches 11 bases. CDR3 size: 14 residues. The V segment lost 6 bases and the J segment 12 bases; nucleotides outside the gene matches: 10. The germline V gene has CDR1 MNHNS and CDR2 SASEGT. DNA for the CDR3: TGTGCCAGCAGGTTAGCGGGGGGGAACCCTGCGCAGTTCTTC. Its protein is CASRLAGGNPAQFF.